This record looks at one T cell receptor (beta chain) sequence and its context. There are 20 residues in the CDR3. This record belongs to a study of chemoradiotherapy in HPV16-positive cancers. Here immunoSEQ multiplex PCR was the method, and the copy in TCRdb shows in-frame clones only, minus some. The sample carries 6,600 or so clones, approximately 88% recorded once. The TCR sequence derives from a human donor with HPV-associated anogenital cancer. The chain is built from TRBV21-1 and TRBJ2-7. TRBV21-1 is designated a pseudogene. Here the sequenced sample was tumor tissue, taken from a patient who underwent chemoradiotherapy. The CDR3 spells CASSTRPGPGIPMEGYEQYF. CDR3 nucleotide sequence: TGTGCCAGCAGCACCCGACCGGGACCGGGGATCCCGATGGAAGGCTACGAGCAGTACTTC.